One sample yielded the 12 T cell receptor beta chains listed below, sequenced in a study of cytomegalovirus exposure and HLA in healthy donors. Primers: 60 Vbeta forward and 13 Jbeta reverse. The data were produced by immunoSEQ multiplex PCR, yet TCRdb's version contains in-frame clones alone and is incomplete. The sample records some 150,000 clones, about 80% being singletons. Sequenced input: PBMCs. These receptors originate from a middle-aged woman in good health and CMV-seronegative.

The chain carries TRBV7-3 and TRBJ2-4; 8 bases map to TRBD2. V was clipped by 2 bases and J by 7 bases; unmatched bases: 7. This CDR3 region has 15 residues. Germline V gene sequence: CDR1 SGHTA, CDR2 FQGTGA. The CDR3 loop is CASSLLAGGRNIQYF. The CDR3, as DNA: TGTGCCAGCAGCTTACTGGCGGGAGGACGGAACATTCAGTACTTC.

The chain carries TRBV9 and TRBJ2-3, with TRBD2 matching 8 bases. The CDR3 totals 17 residues. With V trimmed by 4 bases and J by 2 bases, 12 bases remained unmatched. Germline lookup yields CDR1 SGDLS and CDR2 YYNGEE. For the CDR3, the DNA is TGTGCCAGCAGCTTCCTCGGCGCGGGAGGATACACAGATACGCAGTATTTT. This encodes CASSFLGAGGYTDTQYF.

J is TRBJ2-7 and V is TRBV11-2, with 7 bases fitting TRBD1. The CDR3 extends over 16 amino acids. V trimming: 5 bases; J trimming: 3 bases; junction bases outside the gene matches: 13. In germline, CDR1 is SGHAT, CDR2 FQNNGV. The DNA of the CDR3 is TGTGCCAGCAGCCCCCCGGGACAGACCGCCTACTACGAGCAGTACTTC. Translation: CASSPPGQTAYYEQYF. Drawing the rest from reference TRBV11-2 and TRBJ2-7, the complete variable domain is EAGVAQSPRYKIIEKRQSVAFWCNPISGHATLYWYQQILGQGPKLLIQFQNNGVVDDSQLPKDRFSAERLKGVDSTLKIQPAKLEDSAVYLCASSPPGQTAYYEQYFGPGTRLTVT.

The gene calls are TRBV5-4 and TRBJ2-7, with D possibly matching TRBD1 (6 bases). Trimming took off 1 base at V and 3 bases at J, with 8 bases between the two ends. Per the germline V gene, CDR1 is SGHNT and CDR2 is YYREEE (reference sequence). The length of the CDR3 is 13 residues. Here the CDR3 DNA reads TGTGCCAGCAGCTTGACAGGGTACTACGAGCAGTACTTC. Its protein is CASSLTGYYEQYF.

This clone was seen only a few times. This chain links TRBV27 with TRBJ2-4; 8 bases are a match to TRBD1. The CDR3 is 14 amino acids. CDR1 and CDR2 from the germline V gene are MNHEY and SMNVEV (reference sequence). V was clipped by 4 bases and J by 12 bases; unmatched bases: 11. The CDR3 is CASSYKRTGSPQYF. The CDR3 nucleotides read TGTGCCAGCAGTTACAAAAGGACAGGGTCTCCTCAGTACTTC.

V usage is TRBV28 and J usage is TRBJ2-7, with D uncertain. Germline assignment: CDR1 MDHEN and CDR2 SYDVKM. V lost 3 bases to trimming and J lost 3 bases, with 18 bases between them. This CDR3 has 16 amino acids. CDR3 region: CASSFPHLTFSYEQYF. CDR3 sequence (DNA): TGTGCCAGCAGTTTTCCCCACCTTACGTTCAGCTACGAGCAGTACTTC.

This clone occurred a few times. The V call is TRBV13, the J call TRBJ2-2, with TRBD2 as a possible D gene (6 bases). Trimming took off 1 base at V and 1 base at J, with 10 bases between the two ends. Germline CDR1 PRHDT, CDR2 FYEKMQ (reference sequence). This CDR3 is 16 amino acids long. Written as DNA, the CDR3 is TGTGCCAGCAGCTTAGTGGTCGGGGGGAACACCGGGGAGCTGTTTTTT. As protein: CASSLVVGGNTGELFF.

The rearrangement links TRBV4-2 to TRBJ2-3, with 15 bases lining up with TRBD2. CDR1 and CDR2 (germline): LGHNA, YNFKEQ. V lost 8 bases to trimming and J lost 6 bases; unmatched junction nucleotides: 6. This CDR3 has 15 amino acids. The CDR3, as DNA: TGTGCCAGCGCCCGGACTAGCGGGAGGGTTGATACGCAGTATTTT. As protein: CASARTSGRVDTQYF.

This chain joins TRBV7-3 and TRBJ2-7, with 10 bases aligning to TRBD1. The junction had 6 bases not matched to a gene; V was cut back by 2 bases and J by 5 bases. This CDR3 is 15 amino acids long. Germline V gives CDR1 SGHTA, CDR2 FQGTGA. The CDR3: CASSLLGTGVDEQYF. The DNA for the CDR3 is TGTGCCAGCAGCTTATTAGGGACAGGGGTCGACGAGCAGTACTTC.

The chain is built from TRBV11-2 and TRBJ2-7; 8 bases fit TRBD1. Germline-derived CDR1 and CDR2 are SGHAT and FQNNGV. This CDR3 is 14 amino acids long. The V segment lost 5 bases and the J segment 9 bases; nucleotides outside the gene matches: 12. In DNA, the CDR3 is TGTGCCAGCAGCAAGGACAGGGCCCCTTTGGGGCAGTACTTC. Translating it yields CASSKDRAPLGQYF.

The V and J genes are TRBV15 and TRBJ1-6; D might be TRBD1 (6 bases). From germline, CDR1 is LNHNV and CDR2 YYDKDF (reference sequence). Trimming removed 0 bases from V and 9 bases from J, with 15 bases in between. This CDR3 region has 16 residues. The CDR3 DNA sequence: TGTGCCACCAGCAGAGATGGCACAGGGATAAGTTCACCCCTCCACTTT. It encodes CATSRDGTGISSPLHF.

J is TRBJ1-1 and V is TRBV28; 8 bases are shared with TRBD1. The V and J ends lost 2 bases and 0 bases, in that order; junction bases with no gene match: 2. This CDR3 has 15 residues. Germline CDR1 and CDR2: MDHEN and SYDVKM. The CDR3 region is CASSLRGQVNTEAFF. CDR3 DNA: TGTGCCAGCAGTTTACGGGGACAGGTGAACACTGAAGCTTTCTTT.